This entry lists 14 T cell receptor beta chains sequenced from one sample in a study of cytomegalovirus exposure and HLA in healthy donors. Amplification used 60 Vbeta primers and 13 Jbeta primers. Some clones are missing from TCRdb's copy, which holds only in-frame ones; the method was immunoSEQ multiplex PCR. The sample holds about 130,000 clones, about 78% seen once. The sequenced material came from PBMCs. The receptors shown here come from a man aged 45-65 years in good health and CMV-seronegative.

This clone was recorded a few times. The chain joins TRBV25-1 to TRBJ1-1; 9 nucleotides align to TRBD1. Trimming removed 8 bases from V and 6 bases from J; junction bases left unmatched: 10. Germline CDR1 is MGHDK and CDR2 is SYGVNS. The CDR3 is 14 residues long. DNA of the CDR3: TGTGCCAGCCGGACTTCCGGGACAGGGTCTGAAGCTTTCTTT. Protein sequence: CASRTSGTGSEAFF.

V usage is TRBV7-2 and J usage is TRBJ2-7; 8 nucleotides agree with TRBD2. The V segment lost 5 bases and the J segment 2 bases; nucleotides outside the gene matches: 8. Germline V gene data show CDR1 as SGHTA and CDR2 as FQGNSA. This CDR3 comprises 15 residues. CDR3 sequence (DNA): TGTGCCAGCAGCGCTTCAGCGGGAGTGGCCTACGAGCAGTACTTC. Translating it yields CASSASAGVAYEQYF. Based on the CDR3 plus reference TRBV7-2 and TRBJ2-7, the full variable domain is GAGVSQSPSNKVTEKGKDVELRCDPISGHTALYWYRQSLGQGLEFLIYFQGNSAPDKSGLPSDRFSAERTGGSVSTLTIQRTQQEDSAVYLCASSASAGVAYEQYFGPGTRLTVT.

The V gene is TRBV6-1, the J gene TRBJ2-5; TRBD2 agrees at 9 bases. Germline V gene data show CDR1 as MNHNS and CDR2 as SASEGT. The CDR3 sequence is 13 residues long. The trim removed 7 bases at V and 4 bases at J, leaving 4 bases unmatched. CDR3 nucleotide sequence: TGTGCCAGCAACCCGGGACTAGCAGAGACCCAGTACTTC. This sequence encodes CASNPGLAETQYF.

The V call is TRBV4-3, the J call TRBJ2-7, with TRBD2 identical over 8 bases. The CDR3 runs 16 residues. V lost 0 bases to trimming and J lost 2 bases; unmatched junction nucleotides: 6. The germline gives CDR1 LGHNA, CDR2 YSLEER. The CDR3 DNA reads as TGCGCCAGCAGCCAAGATGGTCGGGAGGGCACCTACGAGCAGTACTTC. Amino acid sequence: CASSQDGREGTYEQYF.

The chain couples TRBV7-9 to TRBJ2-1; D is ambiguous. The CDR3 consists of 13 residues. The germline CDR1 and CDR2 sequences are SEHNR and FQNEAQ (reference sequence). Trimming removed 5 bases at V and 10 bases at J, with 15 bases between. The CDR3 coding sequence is TGTGCCAGCAGCCTATTAGATAAGAACGAGCAGTTCTTC. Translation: CASSLLDKNEQFF.

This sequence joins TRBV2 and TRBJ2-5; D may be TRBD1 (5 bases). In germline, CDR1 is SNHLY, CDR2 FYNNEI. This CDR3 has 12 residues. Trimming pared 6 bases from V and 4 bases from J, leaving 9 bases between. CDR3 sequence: CASRLGAETQYF. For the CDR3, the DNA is TGTGCCAGCAGGTTAGGGGCAGAGACCCAGTACTTC.

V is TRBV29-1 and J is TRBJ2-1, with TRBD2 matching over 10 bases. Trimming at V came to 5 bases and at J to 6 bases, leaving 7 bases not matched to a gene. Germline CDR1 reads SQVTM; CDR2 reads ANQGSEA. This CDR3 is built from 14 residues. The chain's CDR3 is CSVRPGLAPNEQFF. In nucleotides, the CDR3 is TGCAGCGTTAGACCGGGACTAGCGCCCAATGAGCAGTTCTTC.

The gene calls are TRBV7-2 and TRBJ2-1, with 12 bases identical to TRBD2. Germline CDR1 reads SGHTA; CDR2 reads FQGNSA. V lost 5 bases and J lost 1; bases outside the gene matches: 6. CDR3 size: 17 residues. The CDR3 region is CASSIRLAGESYNEQFF. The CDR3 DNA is TGTGCCAGCAGCATCAGACTAGCGGGAGAATCCTACAATGAGCAGTTCTTC.

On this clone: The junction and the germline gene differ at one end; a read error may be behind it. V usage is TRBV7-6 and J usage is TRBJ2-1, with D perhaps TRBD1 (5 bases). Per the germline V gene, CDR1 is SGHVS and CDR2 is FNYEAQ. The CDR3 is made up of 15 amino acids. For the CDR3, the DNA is TGTGCCAGCAGCTTAGCGAGGTTAACCGACAGCATCTTGCTCTTC. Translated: CASSLARLTDSILLF.

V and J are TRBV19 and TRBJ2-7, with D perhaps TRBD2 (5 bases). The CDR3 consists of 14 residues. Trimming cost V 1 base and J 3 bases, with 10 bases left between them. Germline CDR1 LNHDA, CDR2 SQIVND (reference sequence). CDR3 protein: CASSIGVGLYEQYF. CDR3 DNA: TGTGCCAGTAGTATAGGGGTAGGACTCTACGAGCAGTACTTC.

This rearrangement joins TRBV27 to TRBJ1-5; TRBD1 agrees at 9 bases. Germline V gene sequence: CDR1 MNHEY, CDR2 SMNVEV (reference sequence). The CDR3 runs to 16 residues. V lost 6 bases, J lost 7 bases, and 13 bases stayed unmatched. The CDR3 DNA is TGTGCCAGCAGGCTCGGCGGAGGGACAGGGAGCCAGCCCCAGCATTTT. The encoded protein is CASRLGGGTGSQPQHF.

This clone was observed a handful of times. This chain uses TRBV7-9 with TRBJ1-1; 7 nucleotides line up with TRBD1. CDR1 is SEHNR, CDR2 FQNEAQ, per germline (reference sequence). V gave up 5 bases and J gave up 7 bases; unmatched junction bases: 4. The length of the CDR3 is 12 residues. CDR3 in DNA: TGTGCCAGCAGCCTGGGGGACAGTGAAGCTTTCTTT. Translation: CASSLGDSEAFF.

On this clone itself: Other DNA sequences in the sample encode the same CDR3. CDR3 nucleotide sequence: TGTGCCAGTAGGCCAGCGGGAGCTGGGACAGATACGCAGTATTTT. Protein sequence: CASRPAGAGTDTQYF. This chain connects TRBV2 to TRBJ2-3; 8 bases align to TRBD2. There are 15 residues in the CDR3. J was trimmed by 3 bases and V by 9 bases; bases with no gene match: 11. Germline V CDR1 and CDR2: SNHLY, FYNNEI.

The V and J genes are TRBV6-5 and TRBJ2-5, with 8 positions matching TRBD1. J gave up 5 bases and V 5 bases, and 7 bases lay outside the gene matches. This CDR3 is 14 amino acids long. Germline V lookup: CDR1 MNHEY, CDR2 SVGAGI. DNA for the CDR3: TGTGCCAGCAGTCCTACAGGGGGTCGGGAGACCCAGTACTTC. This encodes CASSPTGGRETQYF.